This is a list of T cell receptor beta chains from one sample in a study of blood T cell repertoires in COVID-19. Sequenced by immunoSEQ multiplex PCR; TCRdb stores in-frame clones only, minus some. The sample has about 180,000 clones, about 83% seen once. The sequencing input was peripheral blood. Source of these receptors: a human donor in a cohort sampled during active COVID-19. The CDR3 runs from the conserved cysteine through the conserved F or W. Fields, in order: J gene, V gene, clone size, D gene, CDR3 DNA, CDR3 protein. D genes are given only for firm matches. Only some rows state a clone size, as once, few, many or a class for expanded clones.

TRBJ2-2,TRBV6-4,.,.,TGTGCCAGCGGTAACGGGGGTTTCGGGAACACCGGGGAGCTGTTTTTT,CASGNGGFGNTGELFF
TRBJ1-5,TRBV7-2,.,.,TGTGCCAGCAGCTTAGTACGGCAGGGCAATCAGCCCCAGCATTTT,CASSLVRQGNQPQHF
TRBJ1-2,TRBV3-1/TRBV3-2,.,.,TGTGCCAGCAGCCAGACTGTTGACTATGGCTACACCTTC,CASSQTVDYGYTF
TRBJ1-1,TRBV5-1,.,TRBD1,TGCGCCAGCAGCCCGACAGGGGCATCGAACACTGAAGCTTTCTTT,CASSPTGASNTEAFF
TRBJ2-7,TRBV28,.,TRBD2,TGTGCCAGTCAAGGACTAGCGGGTCACGAGCAGTACTTC,CASQGLAGHEQYF
TRBJ1-3,TRBV18,.,TRBD1,TGTGCCAGCTCATTGCCGACAGGGGCCCTCTCTGGAAACACCATATATTTT,CASSLPTGALSGNTIYF
TRBJ1-4,TRBV6-5,.,.,TGTGCCAGCAGTTCCGGGGCAACTAATGAAAAACTGTTTTTT,CASSSGATNEKLFF
TRBJ1-2,TRBV18,.,TRBD1,TGTGCCAGCTCACCGGGGACAGGGGATAAGTATGGCTACACCTTC,CASSPGTGDKYGYTF
TRBJ1-2,TRBV15,.,.,TGTGCCACAAGCACAGATTTCTCTAGCTACACCTTC,CATSTDFSSYTF
TRBJ2-7,TRBV5-1,.,TRBD1,TGCGCCAGCACCGGGACAGGGGGGATTCACGAGCAGTACTTC,CASTGTGGIHEQYF
TRBJ1-1,TRBV10-1,.,.,TGCGCCAGCAGCACAAACAGGGAAACTGAAGCTTTCTTT,CASSTNRETEAFF
TRBJ1-5,TRBV5-1,few,.,TGCGCCAGCAGCGAAGCAGGGATTAGCAATCAGCCCCAGCATTTT,CASSEAGISNQPQHF
TRBJ1-5,TRBV7-2,few,.,TGTGCCAGCAGCTTAAGCCATAGCAATCAGCCCCAGCATTTT,CASSLSHSNQPQHF
TRBJ2-7,TRBV7-9,.,TRBD2,TGTGCCAGCAGCTCCGGGACTAGAGACTACGAGCAGTACTTC,CASSSGTRDYEQYF
TRBJ1-2,TRBV6-5,.,.,TGTGCCAGCAGTTTGACAGAGAAATATGGCTACACCTTC,CASSLTEKYGYTF
TRBJ1-4,TRBV4-2,.,.,TGTGCCAGCAGAGGGGGAGTTTTCAATGAAAAACTGTTTTTT,CASRGGVFNEKLFF
TRBJ2-7,TRBV6-5,few,TRBD1,TGTGCCAGCAGTTACGGGACAGGGCTGGGAGACTCCGAGCAGTACTTC,CASSYGTGLGDSEQYF
TRBJ1-1,TRBV6-5,once,.,TGTGCCAGCGGACACAAACCGGACACTGAAGCTTTCTTT,CASGHKPDTEAFF
TRBJ1-1,TRBV7-8,.,.,TGTGCCAGCAGCCGGGGCAGCATGAACACTGAAGCTTTCTTT,CASSRGSMNTEAFF
TRBJ2-7,TRBV7-8,.,TRBD2,TGTGCCAGCAGCTTAGGAGGACTAGGGGATAACGAGCAGTACTTC,CASSLGGLGDNEQYF
TRBJ2-3,TRBV11-1,.,TRBD2,TGTGCCAGCAACCCCCGGACTAGCGGGAGCACAGATACGCAGTATTTT,CASNPRTSGSTDTQYF
TRBJ1-6,TRBV7-2,.,.,TGTGCCAGCAGCTTAGGGGCGGCCCGGGGATATAATTCACCCCTCCACTTT,CASSLGAARGYNSPLHF
TRBJ2-1,TRBV2,.,.,TGTGCCAGCAGTCTGAGGGCCTCCTACAATGAGCAGTTCTTC,CASSLRASYNEQFF
TRBJ2-5,TRBV2,.,.,TGTGCCAGCAGTCGACAGGTTATGTACTTC,CASSRQVMYF
TRBJ2-7,TRBV5-1,.,.,TGCGCCAGCAGCAAGGACAGTAGCTCCTACGAGCAGTACTTC,CASSKDSSSYEQYF
TRBJ2-7,TRBV11-2,once,TRBD2,TGTGCCAGCAGCCCGACTAGCGGGGTTACCTACGAGCAGTACTTC,CASSPTSGVTYEQYF
TRBJ1-2,TRBV4-2,.,.,TGTGCCAGCACCAAAGGGCAAGGGGGCTATGGCTACACCTTC,CASTKGQGGYGYTF